A selection of T cell receptor beta chains follows, all from one sample in a study of blood T cell repertoires in COVID-19. This table comes from immunoSEQ multiplex PCR, and its TCRdb copy is limited to in-frame clones, with some not included. The sample carries 280,000 or so clones, approximately 83% recorded once. The sample taken for sequencing was peripheral blood. The origin of the receptors is a human donor in a cohort sampled during active COVID-19. Each CDR3 is given without its conserved first and last residue. D genes are given only for firm matches. Size tells how often a clone was seen (once, few, many) or the class of an expanded clone, and some rows leave it out.

length: 12; V: TRBV20-1; size: .; D: TRBD1; J: TRBJ2-7; CDR3: SASRDRGAYEQY
length: 12; V: TRBV2; size: .; D: TRBD1; J: TRBJ1-1; CDR3: ASSVQGGSTEAF
length: 13; V: TRBV6-5; size: .; D: .; J: TRBJ1-1; CDR3: ASSYSSTRNTEAF
length: 14; V: TRBV4-2; size: .; D: .; J: TRBJ2-7; CDR3: ASSQEVSGTSYEQY
length: 13; V: TRBV7-3; size: once; D: .; J: TRBJ2-1; CDR3: ASSPYLPGQEGQF
length: 13; V: TRBV28; size: .; D: .; J: TRBJ2-3; CDR3: ASSPYGASTDTQY
length: 17; V: TRBV19; size: .; D: .; J: TRBJ2-7; CDR3: ASSIDRPSKVRGNYEQY
length: 14; V: TRBV7-9; size: .; D: .; J: TRBJ1-3; CDR3: ASSRPESGSGNTIY
length: 11; V: TRBV11-2; size: few; D: .; J: TRBJ2-2; CDR3: ASQGTNTGELF
length: 13; V: TRBV6-6; size: .; D: TRBD2; J: TRBJ2-1; CDR3: ASRQGTSSNNEQF
length: 13; V: TRBV5-4; size: .; D: .; J: TRBJ2-3; CDR3: ASSPGLAADGTQY
length: 11; V: TRBV28; size: .; D: .; J: TRBJ1-2; CDR3: ASRSERQNGYT
length: 14; V: TRBV6-1; size: .; D: TRBD1; J: TRBJ1-4; CDR3: ASSEAVGQGGEKLF
length: 13; V: TRBV19; size: .; D: .; J: TRBJ1-4; CDR3: ASSIPVATGEKLF
length: 11; V: TRBV7-9; size: once; D: .; J: TRBJ1-1; CDR3: ASSPPSTGKAF
length: 12; V: TRBV27; size: .; D: .; J: TRBJ2-2; CDR3: ASSRDTNTGELF
length: 16; V: TRBV4-1; size: once; D: .; J: TRBJ2-7; CDR3: ASSQAKGPGGYGYEQY
length: 12; V: TRBV5-1; size: .; D: .; J: TRBJ2-1; CDR3: ASSLSGEPNEQF
length: 14; V: TRBV19; size: .; D: .; J: TRBJ1-4; CDR3: ASSISGARVAEKLF
length: 12; V: TRBV28; size: .; D: .; J: TRBJ2-1; CDR3: ASSRLGLIGEQF
length: 14; V: TRBV7-9; size: few; D: TRBD2; J: TRBJ2-3; CDR3: ASSSPIAGDTDTQY
length: 18; V: TRBV27; size: .; D: .; J: TRBJ2-1; CDR3: ASSLLALAGGTSSYNEQF
length: 11; V: TRBV10-3; size: few; D: .; J: TRBJ2-1; CDR3: AISDSGTNWQF
length: 12; V: TRBV11-2; size: .; D: .; J: TRBJ2-1; CDR3: ASSLSLQGNEQF
length: 12; V: TRBV18; size: .; D: TRBD2; J: TRBJ2-1; CDR3: ASYVGLAGNEQF
length: 11; V: TRBV5-1; size: .; D: TRBD1; J: TRBJ1-3; CDR3: AIGGTDGNTIY
length: 14; V: TRBV11-3; size: .; D: TRBD2; J: TRBJ2-5; CDR3: ASSQGLAGARETQY
length: 11; V: TRBV7-3; size: .; D: .; J: TRBJ1-6; CDR3: ASSSGQNSPLH
length: 12; V: TRBV5-1; size: .; D: .; J: TRBJ2-1; CDR3: ASSLDTSYNEQF
length: 14; V: TRBV30; size: .; D: .; J: TRBJ1-1; CDR3: AWSEKTLARSTEAF
length: 11; V: TRBV28; size: .; D: .; J: TRBJ1-1; CDR3: ASSKPEGTEAF
length: 12; V: TRBV5-1; size: .; D: .; J: TRBJ2-3; CDR3: ASSLEEFTDTQY
length: 12; V: TRBV6-5; size: .; D: TRBD2; J: TRBJ2-4; CDR3: ASAGLAGGLIQY
length: 14; V: TRBV11-2; size: .; D: TRBD2; J: TRBJ2-3; CDR3: ASSQGLAAPRVTQY
length: 14; V: TRBV2; size: .; D: .; J: TRBJ2-7; CDR3: ASRRSGLSLRYEQY
length: 11; V: TRBV29-1; size: .; D: TRBD1; J: TRBJ2-7; CDR3: SVRDSVTYEQY
length: 12; V: TRBV7-9; size: .; D: TRBD1; J: TRBJ2-7; CDR3: ASSLYDRAHEQY
length: 11; V: TRBV24-1; size: .; D: .; J: TRBJ1-2; CDR3: ATSDRRDYGYT
length: 12; V: TRBV7-8; size: .; D: .; J: TRBJ2-5; CDR3: ASSPGGLQETQY
length: 11; V: TRBV5-4; size: .; D: .; J: TRBJ1-3; CDR3: ASSLDTKNTIY
length: 13; V: TRBV6-2/TRBV6-3; size: .; D: TRBD2; J: TRBJ2-5; CDR3: ASSSGRAFVETQY
length: 11; V: TRBV15; size: .; D: .; J: TRBJ1-4; CDR3: ATSSYSHEKLF
length: 14; V: TRBV5-4; size: .; D: TRBD1; J: TRBJ1-1; CDR3: ASSAGRGQLNTEAF
length: 12; V: TRBV5-1; size: .; D: TRBD1; J: TRBJ1-1; CDR3: ASSTGQGNTEAF
length: 10; V: TRBV10-3; size: few; D: .; J: TRBJ2-3; CDR3: AIMGSTDTQY
length: 12; V: TRBV28; size: .; D: TRBD2; J: TRBJ2-4; CDR3: ASSFRGGFGIQY